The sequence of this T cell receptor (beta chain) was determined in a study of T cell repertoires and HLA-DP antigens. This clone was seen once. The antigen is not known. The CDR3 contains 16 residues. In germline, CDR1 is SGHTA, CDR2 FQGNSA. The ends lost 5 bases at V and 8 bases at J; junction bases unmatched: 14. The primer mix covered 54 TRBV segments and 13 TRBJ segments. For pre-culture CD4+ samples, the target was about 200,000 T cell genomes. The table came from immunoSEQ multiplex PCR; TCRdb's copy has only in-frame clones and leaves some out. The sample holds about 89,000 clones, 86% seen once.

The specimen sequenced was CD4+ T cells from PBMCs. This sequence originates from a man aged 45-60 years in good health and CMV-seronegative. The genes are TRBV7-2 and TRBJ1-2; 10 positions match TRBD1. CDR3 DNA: TGTGCCAGCAGCCCCCCCACCCTGGACAGGGGGAGCGGCTACACCTTC. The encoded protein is CASSPPTLDRGSGYTF.